A selection of T cell receptor beta chains follows, all from one sample in a study of beta chain features in type 1 diabetes. Only in-frame clones appear in the TCRdb table, and some are missing; sequencing was by immunoSEQ multiplex PCR. The profile shows hundreds of thousands of clones, around 68% of them singletons. Sequenced input: naive CD4+ T cells from blood. The receptors shown here come from a man between 25 and 39 years old in good health. CDR3s include the opening cysteine and the closing phenylalanine or tryptophan. Each record gives: V gene, D gene, clone size, J gene, CDR3 DNA, CDR3 protein. D genes are given only for firm matches. Clone size is not always given. Where it is, it says once, few, many or a class for expanded clones.

V: TRBV30; D: TRBD2; size: few; J: TRBJ2-3; DNA: TGTGCCTGGAGTGCCCTAGCGGGGGGGCCTAGCACAGATACGCAGTATTTT; CDR3: CAWSALAGGPSTDTQYF
V: TRBV30; D: TRBD2; size: .; J: TRBJ2-5; DNA: TGTGCCTGGGGCCCCGGGACTAGCGGGAAGGAGACCCAGTACTTC; CDR3: CAWGPGTSGKETQYF
V: TRBV30; D: .; size: .; J: TRBJ2-7; DNA: TGTGCCGGCAACAGGGATTTGTCCTACGAGCAGTACTTC; CDR3: CAGNRDLSYEQYF
V: TRBV30; D: .; size: few; J: TRBJ2-1; DNA: TGTGCCTGGGGGAGTGTCAGTGAGCAGTTCTTC; CDR3: CAWGSVSEQFF
V: TRBV9; D: .; size: .; J: TRBJ2-3; DNA: TGTGCCAGCAGCGATCGTGGGGGCAGGACAGATACGCAGTATTTT; CDR3: CASSDRGGRTDTQYF
V: TRBV4-2; D: TRBD1; size: .; J: TRBJ1-2; DNA: TGTGCCAGCAGCCAGCCCGACAGGGAGAGTGGCTACACCTTC; CDR3: CASSQPDRESGYTF
V: TRBV6-1; D: .; size: .; J: TRBJ2-2; DNA: TGTGCCAGCAGTGTGGAGAAAACCACCGGGGAGCTGTTTTTT; CDR3: CASSVEKTTGELFF
V: TRBV29-1; D: .; size: few; J: TRBJ2-7; DNA: TGCAGCGTTGGGACGCGGTCCTACGAGCAGTACTTC; CDR3: CSVGTRSYEQYF
V: TRBV5-1; D: TRBD1; size: .; J: TRBJ2-1; DNA: TGCGCCAGCAGAAAGGAAACAGGGGCGAGGTACAATGAGCAGTTCTTC; CDR3: CASRKETGARYNEQFF
V: TRBV29-1; D: TRBD1; size: .; J: TRBJ1-2; DNA: TGCAGCGTTTGGGTTGGTGGACAGGGAGGAAACTATGGCTACACCTTC; CDR3: CSVWVGGQGGNYGYTF
V: TRBV30; D: .; size: few; J: TRBJ2-1; DNA: TGTGCCTGGAGTGTCCGGGGGGCAGGGCAGTTCTTC; CDR3: CAWSVRGAGQFF
V: TRBV29-1; D: TRBD2; size: .; J: TRBJ2-7; DNA: TGCAGCGTCGCTTTGTTACTAGCGGGAGACGAGCAGTACTTC; CDR3: CSVALLLAGDEQYF
V: TRBV15; D: TRBD1; size: .; J: TRBJ2-1; DNA: TGTGCCACCAGCAGAGATCGAGGGACAGTATACAATGAGCAGTTCTTC; CDR3: CATSRDRGTVYNEQFF
V: TRBV30; D: TRBD1; size: .; J: TRBJ1-2; DNA: TGTGCCTGGAGTACAGGGGATAACTATGGCTACACCTTC; CDR3: CAWSTGDNYGYTF
V: TRBV28; D: TRBD1; size: .; J: TRBJ2-1; DNA: TGTGCCAGCAGTTCTCCGTACAGGGGGCAGGGTCGGTTCTTC; CDR3: CASSSPYRGQGRFF
V: TRBV2; D: TRBD1; size: .; J: TRBJ2-3; DNA: TGTGCCAGTAACGCCTTGGGGGACAGGGGCACAGATACGCAGTATTTT; CDR3: CASNALGDRGTDTQYF
V: TRBV2; D: .; size: few; J: TRBJ2-3; DNA: TGTGCCAGCGCTCAGGGAGATACGCAGTATTTT; CDR3: CASAQGDTQYF
V: TRBV5-4; D: TRBD1; size: .; J: TRBJ2-7; DNA: TGTGCCAGCAGCCGGACAGGCTACGAGCAGTACTTC; CDR3: CASSRTGYEQYF
V: TRBV15; D: .; size: .; J: TRBJ2-3; DNA: TGTGCCACCAGCAGAGCAACAGGTCCAACAGATACGCAGTATTTT; CDR3: CATSRATGPTDTQYF
V: TRBV30; D: .; size: .; J: TRBJ2-1; DNA: TGTGCCTGGAGTGGGGCCGGCGGTGAGCAGTTCTTC; CDR3: CAWSGAGGEQFF
V: TRBV29-1; D: TRBD2; size: once; J: TRBJ2-5; DNA: TGCAGCGTTGGTAAGAGACTAGCCGAAGAGACCCAGTACTTC; CDR3: CSVGKRLAEETQYF
V: TRBV30; D: .; size: .; J: TRBJ1-5; DNA: TGTGCCTGGAGTGATGACAGGAATCAGCCCCAGCATTTT; CDR3: CAWSDDRNQPQHF
V: TRBV20-1; D: .; size: .; J: TRBJ2-5; DNA: TGCAGTGCTAGAGTGGGGGAGACCCAGTACTTC; CDR3: CSARVGETQYF
V: TRBV7-9; D: TRBD1; size: .; J: TRBJ2-3; DNA: TGTGCCAGCAGTTCTAGGGACAGGAGCCTCACAGATACGCAGTATTTT; CDR3: CASSSRDRSLTDTQYF
V: TRBV6-5; D: .; size: .; J: TRBJ2-5; DNA: TGTGCCAGCAGTTACTCGTCCCATGGGAACGAAGAGACCCAGTACTTC; CDR3: CASSYSSHGNEETQYF
V: TRBV30; D: .; size: .; J: TRBJ2-3; DNA: TGTGCCTGGAGTGCTATTTGGCCTTTCGGCGCAGATACGCAGTATTTT; CDR3: CAWSAIWPFGADTQYF
V: TRBV7-2; D: TRBD1; size: .; J: TRBJ2-1; DNA: TGTGCCAGCAGCTTAGGGGGACAGGGTATCAATGAGCAGTTCTTC; CDR3: CASSLGGQGINEQFF
V: TRBV7-6; D: TRBD2; size: .; J: TRBJ2-5; DNA: TGTGCCAGCGTCGGCAGGGCGGGAGGACAAGAGACCCAGTACTTC; CDR3: CASVGRAGGQETQYF
V: TRBV11-2; D: .; size: .; J: TRBJ1-1; DNA: TGTGCCAGCAGCTATGGGCACAGGGTGTACACTGAAGCTTTCTTT; CDR3: CASSYGHRVYTEAFF
V: TRBV18; D: .; size: .; J: TRBJ2-7; DNA: TGTGCCAGCTCACCCGTGGACAGTTCCTACGAGCAGTACTTC; CDR3: CASSPVDSSYEQYF
V: TRBV30; D: TRBD1; size: .; J: TRBJ1-1; DNA: TGTGCCTGGGGGACAGGGATTAGCACTGAAGCTTTCTTT; CDR3: CAWGTGISTEAFF
V: TRBV2; D: .; size: .; J: TRBJ1-1; DNA: TGTGCCAGCAACCGGGACCGGGAGACTGAAGCTTTCTTT; CDR3: CASNRDRETEAFF
V: TRBV30; D: .; size: few; J: TRBJ1-5; DNA: TGTGCCTGGAGTGTGGGGGGTAGCAATCAGCCCCAGCATTTT; CDR3: CAWSVGGSNQPQHF
V: TRBV29-1; D: .; size: .; J: TRBJ2-2; DNA: TGCAGCGTGGGCTCCGCCGGGGAGCTGTTTTTT; CDR3: CSVGSAGELFF
V: TRBV7-9; D: .; size: .; J: TRBJ2-1; DNA: TGTGCCAGCAGCCAGCGGAGCTCCTACAATGAGCAGTTCTTC; CDR3: CASSQRSSYNEQFF
V: TRBV25-1; D: TRBD2; size: few; J: TRBJ2-1; DNA: TGTGCCAGCAGTCGGACTAGCGGGCCGCCTTCCTACAATGAGCAGTTCTTC; CDR3: CASSRTSGPPSYNEQFF
V: TRBV19; D: .; size: .; J: TRBJ1-2; DNA: TGTGCCAGTAGTTCACATGGCTACACCTTC; CDR3: CASSSHGYTF
V: TRBV6-6; D: TRBD1; size: .; J: TRBJ2-3; DNA: TGTGCCAGCAGTTATCCAGCCGGGACAGGAGATACGCAGTATTTT; CDR3: CASSYPAGTGDTQYF
V: TRBV5-1; D: .; size: .; J: TRBJ2-5; DNA: TGCGCCAGTAGACGTCAAGAGACCCAGTACTTC; CDR3: CASRRQETQYF
V: TRBV10-3; D: .; size: .; J: TRBJ2-1; DNA: TGTGCCATCAGTGGGTACCGGGACATGGGCTACAATGAGCAGTTCTTC; CDR3: CAISGYRDMGYNEQFF
V: TRBV30; D: TRBD2; size: once; J: TRBJ2-5; DNA: TGTGCCTGGAGTGTAAACCCGCGGGGGGCCGGGGAGACCCAGTACTTC; CDR3: CAWSVNPRGAGETQYF
V: TRBV28; D: TRBD2; size: .; J: TRBJ2-1; DNA: TGTGCCAGCAGTTCAGCCGGACTAGCGGGACCAGGCGATGAGCAGTTCTTC; CDR3: CASSSAGLAGPGDEQFF
V: TRBV5-1; D: .; size: .; J: TRBJ2-3; DNA: TGCGCCAGCAGCCGGACCAGCGCGGATACGCAGTATTTT; CDR3: CASSRTSADTQYF
V: TRBV29-1; D: .; size: .; J: TRBJ1-4; DNA: TGCAGCGTTGAAGATCGAGACGTGGGGCTGTTTTTT; CDR3: CSVEDRDVGLFF
V: TRBV5-4; D: TRBD2; size: .; J: TRBJ2-1; DNA: TGTGCCAGCAGAGCGTCTAGCGGGGGTTACAATGAGCAGTTCTTC; CDR3: CASRASSGGYNEQFF